This T cell receptor (beta chain) emerged from a study of T-cell memory formation after mild COVID-19. Study results and caveats: While clones contracting from day 15 to 85 were balanced between CD4 and CD8, later expanders leaned CD4+.

Note on this clonotype: The antigen remains unidentified.

Trimming cost V 3 bases and J 8 bases, with 17 bases left between them. CDR1 and CDR2 from the germline V gene are SGHNT and YYREEE (reference sequence). There are 14 residues in the CDR3. UMIs and sample barcodes were carried by the TCR alpha and TCR beta cDNA libraries that 5'RACE produced using constant-segment primers. TCRdb ran MiXCR on the 5' RACE reads and lists one entry per CDR3 protein. The data contain 250,000 to 400,000 distinct CDR3 sequences, around an eighth of them singletons. The receptor was derived from a man aged 18 to 30 who had mild COVID-19 (a few samples of this study predate the infection). Cell type and time point are not known. The chain is built from TRBV5-4 and TRBJ1-1; tentatively, D is TRBD1 (5 bases). Material for sequencing was PBMCs or a T cell subset sorted from them (not recorded which). The chain's CDR3 is CASSWQDREGEAFF. The CDR3 DNA reads TGTGCCAGCAGCTGGCAGGATCGGGAGGGGGAAGCTTTCTTT.